This T cell receptor beta chain was sequenced for a study of control samples from healthy donors and cancer patients. Between the trimmed V and J ends, which lost 6 bases and 7 bases, there was a span of 13 bases. Per the germline V gene, CDR1 is MDHEN and CDR2 is SYDVKM. This CDR3 is 13 amino acids long. The assay was immunoSEQ multiplex PCR, and TCRdb's table has in-frame clones only and misses some. The table has 150,000 to 200,000 clones, around 88% seen once; the top ten hold approximately 1.8%. The V and J genes are TRBV28 and TRBJ1-3, with D tentatively TRBD1 (5 bases). The sample was blood. The receptor was isolated from a man aged 18 to 29 in good health. CDR3 coding DNA: TGTGCCAGCAGAGAGGGGTGGGGTAACACCATATATTTT. Translating it yields CASREGWGNTIYF.